These T cell receptor beta chains were read from a single sample in a study of human T cells and chemical hapten exposure. TCRdb ran MiXCR on the 5' RACE reads and lists one entry per CDR3 protein. The profile shows some 150,000 distinct CDR3 sequences, around 4.1% of them singletons. The origin of the receptors is a female donor in good health. CDR3s include the opening cysteine and the closing phenylalanine or tryptophan. D genes are given only for firm matches. Expanded clones get a size class; other rows say once, few or many, or leave the size out.

size	V	J	D	CDR3	DNA
many	TRBV6-6	TRBJ2-1	TRBD2	CASKGLAGGLVPEQFF	TGTGCCAGCAAGGGACTAGCGGGGGGGCTCGTCCCTGAGCAGTTCTTC
many	TRBV7-3	TRBJ2-3	TRBD2	CASSLTHGLAGGLNNSTDTQYF	TGTGCCAGCAGCTTAACGCACGGACTAGCGGGGGGCCTTAACAACAGCACAGATACGCAGTATTTT
many	TRBV20-1	TRBJ2-1	.	CSGISNSNEQFF	TGCAGTGGGATCTCGAACTCCAATGAGCAGTTCTTC
many	TRBV6-5	TRBJ2-3	TRBD1	CASSYIGQGALAGDTQYF	TGTGCCAGCAGTTACATTGGACAGGGGGCGCTTGCTGGAGATACGCAGTATTTT
many	TRBV27	TRBJ1-2	TRBD1	CASSSTGGGYTF	TGTGCCAGCAGTTCGACAGGGGGTGGCTACACCTTC
many	TRBV6-6	TRBJ1-3	.	CASSYSPSTSGNTIYF	TGTGCCAGCAGTTACTCGCCCAGTACCTCTGGAAACACCATATATTTT
many	TRBV5-5	TRBJ2-7	.	CASRRPGSSYEQYF	TGTGCCAGCAGACGACCTGGGAGTTCCTACGAGCAGTACTTC
many	TRBV20-1	TRBJ2-3	TRBD2	CSARPTSGVKVDTQYF	TGCAGTGCTAGACCCACTAGCGGGGTAAAAGTGGATACGCAGTATTTT
many	TRBV15	TRBJ1-3	.	CATSRDRAGAGNTIYF	TGTGCCACCAGCAGAGATCGGGCAGGGGCTGGAAACACCATATATTTT
few	TRBV21-1	TRBJ2-7	.	CASSLRQGNTYEQYF	TGTGCCAGCAGCCTACGACAGGGGAATACCTACGAGCAGTACTTC
many	TRBV9	TRBJ2-1	.	CASSVAWGPSMSSEQFF	TGTGCCAGCAGCGTAGCTTGGGGGCCTTCCATGTCGAGTGAGCAGTTCTTC
few	TRBV2	TRBJ2-7	TRBD2	CASRNSGSYEQYF	TGTGCCAGTAGGAATAGCGGGAGTTACGAGCAGTACTTC
.	TRBV6-5	TRBJ2-3	TRBD2	CASSPVEAGGGTDTQYF	TGTGCCAGCAGCCCCGTAGAGGCGGGGGGCGGCACAGATACGCAGTATTTT
many	TRBV6-6	TRBJ2-3	TRBD2	CASSYPKLAGDTDTQYF	TGTGCCAGCAGTTACCCTAAGCTAGCGGGGGACACAGATACGCAGTATTTT
many	TRBV29-1	TRBJ1-2	.	CSVEDRWAGLPNGYTF	TGCAGCGTTGAAGATAGATGGGCAGGTTTGCCCAATGGCTACACCTTC
many	TRBV2	TRBJ1-3	.	CASSAWIGNTIYF	TGTGCCAGCAGTGCTTGGATCGGAAACACCATATATTTT
many	TRBV29-1	TRBJ2-1	.	CSVTAGSYNEQFF	TGCAGCGTAACAGCGGGCTCCTACAATGAGCAGTTCTTC
many	TRBV12-3/TRBV12-4	TRBJ2-1	.	CASSLVANNYRNEQFF	TGTGCCAGCAGTTTAGTGGCCAATAACTACCGGAATGAGCAGTTCTTC
many	TRBV5-4	TRBJ2-2	.	CASSPFYTGELFF	TGTGCCAGCAGCCCCTTTTATACCGGGGAGCTGTTTTTT
many	TRBV5-1	TRBJ2-7	.	CASSPEAGREMEQYF	TGCGCCAGCAGCCCCGAGGCGGGGCGCGAAATGGAGCAGTACTTC
many	TRBV7-8	TRBJ2-7	.	CASSPRLASYEQYF	TGTGCCAGCAGCCCCCGGTTAGCATCCTACGAGCAGTACTTC
many	TRBV6-2/TRBV6-3	TRBJ2-5	.	CASSYLQGPQETQYF	TGTGCCAGCAGTTACCTGCAGGGCCCACAAGAGACCCAGTACTTC
.	TRBV15	TRBJ2-3	TRBD1	CATSRDEGLRQGCSDTQYF	TGTGCCACCAGCAGAGATGAGGGTCTGAGACAGGGGTGTTCCGATACGCAGTATTTT
many	TRBV6-4	TRBJ2-2	.	CASRTETGELFF	TGTGCCAGCAGAACAGAGACCGGGGAGCTGTTTTTT
many	TRBV7-7	TRBJ2-5	TRBD1	CASSPRWDSRETQYF	TGTGCTAGCAGCCCTCGCTGGGACAGCCGAGAGACCCAGTACTTC
many	TRBV11-2	TRBJ2-3	.	CASSLAGVSDTQYF	TGTGCCAGCAGCTTAGCGGGGGTTTCAGATACGCAGTATTTT
many	TRBV7-9	TRBJ1-1	.	CASSLIGDTEAFF	TGTGCCAGCAGCCTTATCGGGGACACTGAAGCTTTCTTT
many	TRBV5-1	TRBJ2-2	.	CASSLSVSTGELFF	TGCGCCAGCAGCTTGAGCGTATCCACCGGGGAGCTGTTTTTT